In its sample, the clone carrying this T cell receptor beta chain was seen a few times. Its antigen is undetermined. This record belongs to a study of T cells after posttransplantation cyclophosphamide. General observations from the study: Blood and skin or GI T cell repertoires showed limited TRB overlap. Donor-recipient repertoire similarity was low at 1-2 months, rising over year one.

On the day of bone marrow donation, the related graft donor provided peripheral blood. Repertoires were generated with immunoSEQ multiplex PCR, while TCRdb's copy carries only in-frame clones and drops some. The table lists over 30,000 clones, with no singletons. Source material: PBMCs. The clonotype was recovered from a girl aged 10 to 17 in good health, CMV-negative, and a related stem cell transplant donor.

The CDR3 here is CASSLEGLRSEQYF. The DNA of the CDR3 is TGTGCCAGCAGTTTAGAGGGACTCCGTTCCGAGCAGTACTTC. The chain links TRBV28 to TRBJ2-7; TRBD2 is a possible D gene (6 bases). Trimming removed 2 bases at V and 6 bases at J, with 14 bases between. Germline loops: CDR1 MDHEN, CDR2 SYDVKM. The CDR3 sequence is 14 residues long. Combining the CDR3 with reference TRBV28 and TRBJ2-7 gives the whole variable domain DVKVTQSSRYLVKRTGEKVFLECVQDMDHENMFWYRQDPGLGLRLIYFSYDVKMKEKGDIPEGYSVSREKKERFSLILESASTNQTSMYLCASSLEGLRSEQYFGPGTRLTVT.